Listed below are T cell receptor beta chains from one sample, sequenced in a study of OX40 agonist ivuxolimab in advanced cancers. The data were produced by immunoSEQ multiplex PCR, yet TCRdb's version contains in-frame clones alone and is incomplete. The data show about 79,000 clones, with roughly 80% seen just once and around 0.49% held by the top ten. Material: CD4+ or CD8+ T cells sorted from blood, obtained in a trial of the OX40 agonist ivuxolimab. The source is an adult with an advanced solid tumor such as melanoma, head and neck, liver or kidney cancer. CDR3s include the opening cysteine and the closing phenylalanine or tryptophan. D genes are given only for firm matches. Clone size appears in some rows only: once, few, many, or a class for an expanded clone.

size	D	V	J	DNA	CDR3
.	.	TRBV19	TRBJ2-4	TGTGCCAGTACCATAGGACATTCCGGGGAAAACATTCAGTACTTC	CASTIGHSGENIQYF
.	TRBD1	TRBV2	TRBJ1-2	TGTGCCAGCAGTTATGTACAGGGGAAGAATGGCTACACCTTC	CASSYVQGKNGYTF
.	TRBD2	TRBV28	TRBJ2-1	TGTGCCAGCAGTTCTCCCGGACTAGCGTCCTACAATGAGCAGTTCTTC	CASSSPGLASYNEQFF
once	.	TRBV4-3	TRBJ1-4	TGCGCCAGCAGCCAAGTACGTGTGGGACCTCTGTTACCTAATGAAAAACTGTTTTTT	CASSQVRVGPLLPNEKLFF
.	.	TRBV7-2	TRBJ2-7	TGTGCCAGCAGCCCGTTTTACTCCTACGAGCAGTACTTC	CASSPFYSYEQYF
.	TRBD1	TRBV6-5	TRBJ2-7	TGTGCCAGCAGCGGACAGGGGAGCAACGAGCAGTACTTC	CASSGQGSNEQYF
.	TRBD2	TRBV7-9	TRBJ2-1	TGTGCCAGCAGCTCGACTAGCGGGGGGGCCGGGTTTACTAGGAATGAGCAGTTCTTC	CASSSTSGGAGFTRNEQFF
once	.	TRBV6-1	TRBJ2-7	TGTGCCAGCAGCCTAGAGCACCGACGGGACTTC	CASSLEHRRDF
.	.	TRBV6-1	TRBJ2-7	TGTGCCAGCAGTGAAGCCAGGGCCTACGAGCAGTACTTC	CASSEARAYEQYF
once	.	TRBV10-3	TRBJ2-3	TGTGCCATCAGTGAGTCCACCGGAACAGATACGCAGTATTTT	CAISESTGTDTQYF
.	.	TRBV19	TRBJ1-6	TGTGCCAGTAGTATAGAGGGACCAAATTCACCCCTCCACTTT	CASSIEGPNSPLHF
.	.	TRBV9	TRBJ2-2	TGTGCCAGCAGCGTAGCGGGGGCCAACACCGGGGAGCTGTTTTTT	CASSVAGANTGELFF
.	.	TRBV6-1	TRBJ1-5	TGTGCCAGCAGTGAAGTCACTAATCAGCCCCAGCATTTT	CASSEVTNQPQHF
.	.	TRBV11-1	TRBJ2-3	TGTGCCAGCAGCGGTAATCGCGATACGCAGTATTTT	CASSGNRDTQYF
.	.	TRBV19	TRBJ2-7	TGTGCCAGTAGTATAAGGCAGGGGGGTGAGCAGTACTTC	CASSIRQGGEQYF
once	.	TRBV28	TRBJ1-1	TGTGCCAGCAGTCCCGGAGGAAGTATCTCTGAAGCTTTCTTT	CASSPGGSISEAFF
.	.	TRBV5-1	TRBJ1-1	TGCGCCAGCACAGCCCTCACGGGCACTGAAGCTTTCTTT	CASTALTGTEAFF
.	.	TRBV7-2	TRBJ1-3	TGTGCCAGCACCCCAATCCTGGCGCCCTCCGGAAACACCATATATTTT	CASTPILAPSGNTIYF